This is a list of T cell receptor beta chains from one sample in a study. TCRdb reprocessed the RT-PCR reads with MiXCR, giving one entry per CDR3 protein. The table shows 650,000 to 800,000 distinct CDR3 sequences, with 11% to 15% occurring only once. Sequencing was performed on memory CD4+ T cells from blood. The source is a female donor in good health, serving as a healthy control. Both conserved end residues are part of each CDR3. D genes are given only for firm matches. Clone size is not always given. Where it is, it says once, few, many or a class for expanded clones.

CDR3 DNA: TGTGCCAGCAGTTCGGCTAGCGGGAGCCAAGAGACCCAGTACTTC; CDR3 protein: CASSSASGSQETQYF; CDR3 length: 15; clone size: .; D gene: TRBD2; V gene: TRBV28; J gene: TRBJ2-5
CDR3 DNA: TGTGCCAGCAGCCAAGGTGGGGGAGTAGTAACCGGGGAGCTGTTTTTT; CDR3 protein: CASSQGGGVVTGELFF; CDR3 length: 16; clone size: .; D gene: .; V gene: TRBV3-1; J gene: TRBJ2-2
CDR3 DNA: TGTGCCAGCAGCCTCCGGACTAGAGAGACCCAGTACTTC; CDR3 protein: CASSLRTRETQYF; CDR3 length: 13; clone size: .; D gene: TRBD2; V gene: TRBV7-9; J gene: TRBJ2-5
CDR3 DNA: TGTGCCAGCAGCCTAGGACAGGGACTAGCCAAAAACATTCAGTACTTC; CDR3 protein: CASSLGQGLAKNIQYF; CDR3 length: 16; clone size: many; D gene: TRBD1; V gene: TRBV7-9; J gene: TRBJ2-4
CDR3 DNA: TGCGCCAGCAGCGTTGGGGGGACAGGTTCGTACGAGCAGTACTTC; CDR3 protein: CASSVGGTGSYEQYF; CDR3 length: 15; clone size: few; D gene: TRBD1; V gene: TRBV5-1; J gene: TRBJ2-7
CDR3 DNA: TGCGCCAGCAGTCTTGACACAGCCGTGAACACTGAAGCTTTCTTT; CDR3 protein: CASSLDTAVNTEAFF; CDR3 length: 15; clone size: .; D gene: .; V gene: TRBV5-1; J gene: TRBJ1-1
CDR3 DNA: TGCGCCAGCAGCCAAGATGGGGGTTTAATCCAGCCCCAGCATTTT; CDR3 protein: CASSQDGGLIQPQHF; CDR3 length: 15; clone size: few; D gene: .; V gene: TRBV4-1; J gene: TRBJ1-5
CDR3 DNA: TGCAGTGCTATTAGAACCGAAGGGGCCTCCTACAATGAGCAGTTCTTC; CDR3 protein: CSAIRTEGASYNEQFF; CDR3 length: 16; clone size: .; D gene: .; V gene: TRBV20-1; J gene: TRBJ2-1
CDR3 DNA: TGTGCCTCCGGACAGGGCCTGGCTAATGAAAAACTGTTTTTT; CDR3 protein: CASGQGLANEKLFF; CDR3 length: 14; clone size: once; D gene: TRBD1; V gene: TRBV30; J gene: TRBJ1-4
CDR3 DNA: TGTGCCAGCAAGGGACTAGCGGGAGTCGGTGAGCAGTTCTTC; CDR3 protein: CASKGLAGVGEQFF; CDR3 length: 14; clone size: few; D gene: TRBD2; V gene: TRBV28; J gene: TRBJ2-1
CDR3 DNA: TGTGCCAGCAGTTTCGACCGGGACAGGACCTACGAGCAGTACTTC; CDR3 protein: CASSFDRDRTYEQYF; CDR3 length: 15; clone size: .; D gene: TRBD1; V gene: TRBV27; J gene: TRBJ2-7
CDR3 DNA: TGCAGTGCTAGAGCTCCAGCCGGGACCCCCGAGCAGTTCTTC; CDR3 protein: CSARAPAGTPEQFF; CDR3 length: 14; clone size: few; D gene: .; V gene: TRBV20-1; J gene: TRBJ2-1
CDR3 DNA: TGTGCCAGCTCACCCGTTATAGGAAACACAGATACGCAGTATTTT; CDR3 protein: CASSPVIGNTDTQYF; CDR3 length: 15; clone size: .; D gene: .; V gene: TRBV18; J gene: TRBJ2-3
CDR3 DNA: TGCGCCAGCAGCCAAGTCGGGGGGGGGTCCTACGAGCAGTACTTC; CDR3 protein: CASSQVGGGSYEQYF; CDR3 length: 15; clone size: .; D gene: TRBD2; V gene: TRBV4-3; J gene: TRBJ2-7
CDR3 DNA: TGTGCCAGCAGCTTAAGGCAGGGTACGTTGTACGAGCAGTACTTC; CDR3 protein: CASSLRQGTLYEQYF; CDR3 length: 15; clone size: many; D gene: .; V gene: TRBV7-8; J gene: TRBJ2-7
CDR3 DNA: TGTGCCACCAGTGACCCAAACAGGAACACTGGAGCTTTCTTT; CDR3 protein: CATSDPNRNTGAFF; CDR3 length: 14; clone size: .; D gene: .; V gene: TRBV24-1; J gene: TRBJ1-1
CDR3 DNA: TGTGCCAGCAGTTTCGGGCAGGGGTTCGCCGGGGAGCTGTTTTTT; CDR3 protein: CASSFGQGFAGELFF; CDR3 length: 15; clone size: .; D gene: .; V gene: TRBV12-3/TRBV12-4; J gene: TRBJ2-2
CDR3 DNA: TGTGCCAGCAGCCGGGACGCTAATTCACCCCTCCACTTT; CDR3 protein: CASSRDANSPLHF; CDR3 length: 13; clone size: .; D gene: .; V gene: TRBV12-3/TRBV12-4; J gene: TRBJ1-6
CDR3 DNA: TGTGCCAGCAGGCGACAGGGGGCGCTCGGAAACACCATATATTTT; CDR3 protein: CASRRQGALGNTIYF; CDR3 length: 15; clone size: .; D gene: TRBD1; V gene: TRBV28; J gene: TRBJ1-3
CDR3 DNA: TGCGCCAGCAGTCTACAGGGACTAAGCTCCTACAATGAGCAGTTCTTC; CDR3 protein: CASSLQGLSSYNEQFF; CDR3 length: 16; clone size: .; D gene: .; V gene: TRBV5-1; J gene: TRBJ2-1
CDR3 DNA: TGTGCCAGCAGCGCGCATAGGGATGGCAGCAGGGGAGAGACCCAGTACTTC; CDR3 protein: CASSAHRDGSRGETQYF; CDR3 length: 17; clone size: .; D gene: .; V gene: TRBV6-2/TRBV6-3; J gene: TRBJ2-5
CDR3 DNA: TGCAGTGCGAGAATTAGGGGAGGGGATGAAAAACTGTTTTTT; CDR3 protein: CSARIRGGDEKLFF; CDR3 length: 14; clone size: .; D gene: .; V gene: TRBV20-1; J gene: TRBJ1-4
CDR3 DNA: TGTGCCAGCAGGGCGGAGCGCGGGGAGCTGTTTTTT; CDR3 protein: CASRAERGELFF; CDR3 length: 12; clone size: few; D gene: .; V gene: TRBV6-5; J gene: TRBJ2-2
CDR3 DNA: TGCAGTGCTAGAGGATCGGGACGGGGGTACAATGAGCAGTTCTTC; CDR3 protein: CSARGSGRGYNEQFF; CDR3 length: 15; clone size: few; D gene: .; V gene: TRBV20-1; J gene: TRBJ2-1
CDR3 DNA: TGTGCCAGCAGCCAAGTTTGGGACGGCTTCTACGAGCAGTACTTC; CDR3 protein: CASSQVWDGFYEQYF; CDR3 length: 15; clone size: few; D gene: .; V gene: TRBV3-1; J gene: TRBJ2-7
CDR3 DNA: TGCGCCAGCAATGGCGGAGGTGTGTCTTACGAGCAGTACTTC; CDR3 protein: CASNGGGVSYEQYF; CDR3 length: 14; clone size: .; D gene: .; V gene: TRBV5-1; J gene: TRBJ2-7
CDR3 DNA: TGTGCCAGCAGTGACGGACAGGATCATCAGCCCCAGCATTTT; CDR3 protein: CASSDGQDHQPQHF; CDR3 length: 14; clone size: .; D gene: TRBD1; V gene: TRBV6-2/TRBV6-3; J gene: TRBJ1-5
CDR3 DNA: TGCGCCAGCAGCTTCAACGAGGGTGGGACTGAAGCTTTCTTT; CDR3 protein: CASSFNEGGTEAFF; CDR3 length: 14; clone size: .; D gene: .; V gene: TRBV5-1; J gene: TRBJ1-1
CDR3 DNA: TGCGCCAGCAGTTCACAAGGCCAAGAGACCCAGTACTTC; CDR3 protein: CASSSQGQETQYF; CDR3 length: 13; clone size: many; D gene: .; V gene: TRBV5-1; J gene: TRBJ2-5
CDR3 DNA: TGTGCCAGCAGCTTGCTGGACAGGGATTGGCAGTACTTC; CDR3 protein: CASSLLDRDWQYF; CDR3 length: 13; clone size: .; D gene: TRBD1; V gene: TRBV5-8; J gene: TRBJ2-7
CDR3 DNA: TGTGCCAGCAGCGCCATGTCAGGGGGCGAGCAGTACTTC; CDR3 protein: CASSAMSGGEQYF; CDR3 length: 13; clone size: .; D gene: TRBD1; V gene: TRBV7-2; J gene: TRBJ2-7
CDR3 DNA: TGCAGTGTTGGGGAAACTGAAGCTTTCTTT; CDR3 protein: CSVGETEAFF; CDR3 length: 10; clone size: few; D gene: .; V gene: TRBV29-1; J gene: TRBJ1-1
CDR3 DNA: TGTGCTAGCAGCTTAGTTACGGGGCTGCAGACCCAGTACTTC; CDR3 protein: CASSLVTGLQTQYF; CDR3 length: 14; clone size: .; D gene: .; V gene: TRBV7-7; J gene: TRBJ2-5
CDR3 DNA: TGTGCCAGTAGGGGGCCAGGTGGGTCTGAAGCTTTCTTT; CDR3 protein: CASRGPGGSEAFF; CDR3 length: 13; clone size: .; D gene: .; V gene: TRBV19; J gene: TRBJ1-1
CDR3 DNA: TGTGCCAGCAGTTACCAAGTTAGCGGGAGCGGGAATGAGCAGTTCTTC; CDR3 protein: CASSYQVSGSGNEQFF; CDR3 length: 16; clone size: few; D gene: TRBD2; V gene: TRBV6-5; J gene: TRBJ2-1
CDR3 DNA: TGTGCCAGCAGTTCTACAGGGATTACGGGCAATCAGCCCCAGCATTTT; CDR3 protein: CASSSTGITGNQPQHF; CDR3 length: 16; clone size: few; D gene: .; V gene: TRBV6-6; J gene: TRBJ1-5
CDR3 DNA: TGTGCCAGCAGCCAGACACGGTACAGGGATAACACTGAAGCTTTCTTT; CDR3 protein: CASSQTRYRDNTEAFF; CDR3 length: 16; clone size: .; D gene: .; V gene: TRBV14; J gene: TRBJ1-1
CDR3 DNA: TGCGCCAGCAGCGTCGTGGGAGCCAAAAACATTCAGTACTTC; CDR3 protein: CASSVVGAKNIQYF; CDR3 length: 14; clone size: few; D gene: .; V gene: TRBV5-1; J gene: TRBJ2-4